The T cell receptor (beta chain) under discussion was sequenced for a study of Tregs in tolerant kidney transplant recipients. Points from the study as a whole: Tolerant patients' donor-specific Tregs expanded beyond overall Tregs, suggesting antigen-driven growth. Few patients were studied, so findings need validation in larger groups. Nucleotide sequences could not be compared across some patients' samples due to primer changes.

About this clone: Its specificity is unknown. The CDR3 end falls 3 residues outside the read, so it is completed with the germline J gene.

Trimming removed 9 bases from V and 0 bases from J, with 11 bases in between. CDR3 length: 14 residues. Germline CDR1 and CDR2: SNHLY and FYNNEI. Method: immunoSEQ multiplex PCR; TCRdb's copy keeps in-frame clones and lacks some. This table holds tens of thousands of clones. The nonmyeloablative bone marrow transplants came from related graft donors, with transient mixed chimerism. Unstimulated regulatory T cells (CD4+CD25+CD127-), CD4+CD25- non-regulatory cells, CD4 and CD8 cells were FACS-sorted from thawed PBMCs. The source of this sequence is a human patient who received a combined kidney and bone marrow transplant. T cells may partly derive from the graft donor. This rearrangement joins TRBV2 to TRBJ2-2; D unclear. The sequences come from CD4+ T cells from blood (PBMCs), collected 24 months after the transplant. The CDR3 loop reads CASHETANTGELFF. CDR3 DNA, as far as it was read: TGTGCCAGTCACGAAACTGCGAACACCGGGGAG.